This is a list of T cell receptor beta chains from one sample in a study of OX40 agonist ivuxolimab in advanced cancers. TCRdb's copy holds only in-frame clones and misses some; the assay was immunoSEQ multiplex PCR. The sample records about 58,000 clones, roughly 80% being singletons. The material was CD4+ or CD8+ T cells sorted from blood, obtained in a trial of the OX40 agonist ivuxolimab. The origin of the receptors is an adult with an advanced solid tumor such as melanoma, head and neck, liver or kidney cancer. Both conserved end residues are part of each CDR3. Fields, in order: D gene, clone size, V gene, J gene, CDR3 DNA, CDR3 protein. A D gene is named only where the DNA matches it firmly. The listing skips clone size in some rows; elsewhere it reads once, few, many or a size class.

TRBD2	-	TRBV7-6	TRBJ2-3	TGTGCCAGCAGCTTCACGGGCGGGGGGGCCCGGGCAGATACGCAGTATTTT	CASSFTGGGARADTQYF
TRBD1	-	TRBV2	TRBJ2-7	TGTGCCAGCAGGGAGGGACAGGGACCCTACGAGCAGTACTTC	CASREGQGPYEQYF
-	-	TRBV7-6	TRBJ1-5	TGTGCCAGCAGCCCGGGGGGCGGGTCGGGTCAGCCCCAGCATTTT	CASSPGGGSGQPQHF
TRBD1	-	TRBV6-5	TRBJ2-3	TGTGCCAGCAGTTACTCGGACAGGGGGACAGATACGCAGTATTTT	CASSYSDRGTDTQYF
-	-	TRBV2	TRBJ2-3	TGTGCCAGCAGCCCCTGGGGCAGCACAGATACGCAGTATTTT	CASSPWGSTDTQYF
-	-	TRBV7-9	TRBJ2-7	TGTGCCAGCAGCTTCAGGGACGGGTTCGAACGCTCCTACGAGCAGTACTTC	CASSFRDGFERSYEQYF
-	-	TRBV19	TRBJ2-5	TGTGCCAGTAGTATAAGAGAGACCCAGTACTTC	CASSIRETQYF
-	-	TRBV9	TRBJ2-5	TGTGCCAGCAGCGTTCTCCCAGAGGAGACCCAGTACTTC	CASSVLPEETQYF
-	-	TRBV4-3	TRBJ1-2	TGCGCCAGCAGCCAAGATCGGGCATGGAAGAACTATGGCTACACCTTC	CASSQDRAWKNYGYTF
-	few	TRBV9	TRBJ1-1	TGTGCCAGCAGCGTTTCTCAAAGCACTGAAGCTTTCTTT	CASSVSQSTEAFF
-	-	TRBV9	TRBJ2-5	TGTGCCAGCGGAGACTACCAAGAGACCCAGTACTTC	CASGDYQETQYF
-	once	TRBV14	TRBJ2-1	TGTGCCAGCAGCCCCTGGTCGGGTGTATCCTACAATGAGCAGTTCTTC	CASSPWSGVSYNEQFF